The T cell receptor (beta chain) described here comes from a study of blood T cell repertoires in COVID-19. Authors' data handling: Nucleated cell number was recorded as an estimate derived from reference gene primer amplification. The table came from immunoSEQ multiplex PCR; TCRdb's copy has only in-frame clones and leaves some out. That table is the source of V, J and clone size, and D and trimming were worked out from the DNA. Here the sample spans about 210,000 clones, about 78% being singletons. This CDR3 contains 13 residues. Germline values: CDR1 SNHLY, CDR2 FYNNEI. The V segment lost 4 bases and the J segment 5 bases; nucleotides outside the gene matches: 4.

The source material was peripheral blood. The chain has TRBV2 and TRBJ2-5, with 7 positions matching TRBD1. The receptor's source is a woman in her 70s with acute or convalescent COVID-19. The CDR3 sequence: CASSGDSRETQYF. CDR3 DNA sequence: TGTGCCAGCAGTGGGGACAGCCGGGAGACCCAGTACTTC.